This T cell receptor beta chain was retrieved from a study of blood T cells in healthy people across ages. The CDR3 consists of 15 residues. Germline V lookup: CDR1 SSHAT, CDR2 FNYEAQ (reference sequence). On this clonotype: The junction departs from germline at one end; a sequencing error may be responsible.

Next came a second PCR, run for roughly 7 to 12 cycles, which used a sample-barcoded 5' primer along with a J-beta primer mix. TCRdb recomputed calls from the 5' RACE reads with MiXCR, one row per CDR3 protein. The repertoire holds around 500,000 distinct CDR3 sequences, with around 48% as singletons. Sequenced material: blood. The clonotype was recovered from a man older than 75 in good health. The gene calls are TRBV7-7 and TRBJ2-3; D unresolved. Here the CDR3 reads CASSLGPLSTDTQYF. CDR3 DNA sequence: TGTGCTAGCAGCCTCGGACCCCTCAGCACAGATACGCAGTATTTT. Complete variable domain (other parts from reference TRBV7-7 and TRBJ2-3): GAGVSQSPRYKVTKRGQDVTLRCDPISSHATLYWYQQALGQGPEFLTYFNYEAQPDKSGLPSDRFSAERPEGSISTLTIQRTEQRDSAMYRCASSLGPLSTDTQYFGPGTRLTVL.